A single sample gave rise to the 23 T cell receptor beta chains below, sequenced in a study of blood T cell repertoires in COVID-19. Sequencing used immunoSEQ multiplex PCR; TCRdb keeps in-frame clones, though not all of them. This repertoire shows fewer than 600,000 clones, over 75% found once; its top ten account for less than 2%. The sample was PBMCs or T cells enriched from blood (not recorded which). Receptors originate from a woman in her 40s who had recovered from COVID-19.

The chain couples TRBV15 to TRBJ1-1; D uncertain. This CDR3 spans 14 amino acids. V gave up 0 bases and J gave up 4 bases, with 9 bases separating them. Germline values: CDR1 LNHNV, CDR2 YYDKDF (reference sequence). CDR3 region: CATSRESSGTEAFF. The CDR3 nucleotides are TGTGCCACCAGCAGAGAGTCGTCGGGCACTGAAGCTTTCTTT. The entire variable domain, with the rest obtained from reference TRBV15 and TRBJ1-1, is as follows: DAMVIQNPRYQVTQFGKPVTLSCSQTLNHNVMYWYQQKSSQAPKLLFHYYDKDFNNEADTPDNFQSRRPNTSFCFLDIRSPGLGDTAMYLCATSRESSGTEAFFGQGTRLTVV.

This chain connects TRBV7-2 to TRBJ1-1, with a possible D match to TRBD1 (5 bases). Germline CDR1 is SGHTA and CDR2 is FQGNSA. CDR3 size: 16 residues. Trimming removed 1 base at V and 5 bases at J, with 17 bases between. This CDR3 reads CASSLGGRGRGTEAFF. CDR3 coding DNA: TGTGCCAGCAGCTTAGGGGGGAGAGGGAGGGGAACTGAAGCTTTCTTT.

This chain joins TRBV6-5 and TRBJ1-6; TRBD1 is a possible D gene (5 bases). Trimming stripped 10 bases from V and 10 bases from J, with 11 bases between. The germline V gene encodes CDR1 MNHEY and CDR2 SVGAGI. The CDR3 sequence is 11 residues long. CDR3 nucleotide sequence: TGTGCCACCGCAGGGTTATCACCCCTCCACTTT. The encoded protein is CATAGLSPLHF.

The chain recombines TRBV5-5 with TRBJ2-5, with D unclear. Trimming cost V 1 base and J 1 base, with 11 bases left between them. The CDR3 extends over 15 amino acids. From germline, CDR1 is SGHKS and CDR2 YYEKEE (reference sequence). For the CDR3, the DNA is TGTGCCAGCAGCTTGTCCGTGGCTCCCCAAGAGACCCAGTACTTC. Translated: CASSLSVAPQETQYF.

The table lists this clone with a few counts. This chain uses TRBV15 with TRBJ2-1, with D possibly being TRBD2 (5 bases). The CDR3 covers 13 residues. Germline V CDR1 and CDR2: LNHNV, YYDKDF (reference sequence). V shed 3 bases and J shed 12 bases, with 15 bases lying between them. The CDR3 region has the DNA TGTGCCACCAGCAGCCCCGGACTTATCGCGCAGTTCTTC. This encodes CATSSPGLIAQFF.

The gene calls are TRBV24-1 and TRBJ2-1; TRBD2 is a possible D gene (6 bases). This CDR3 is 18 amino acids long. The V gene lost 0 bases and the J gene lost 0 bases, with 14 bases spanning the gap. CDR1 and CDR2 from the germline V gene are KGHDR and SFDVKD. For the CDR3, the DNA is TGTGCCACCAGTGATTTGGGCGCTAGCGAGAGCTCCTACAATGAGCAGTTCTTC. It translates to CATSDLGASESSYNEQFF.

J is TRBJ2-7 and V is TRBV4-3, with a weak D call TRBD1 (6 bases). The V and J ends lost 2 bases and 0 bases respectively, with 11 bases between them. Germline loops: CDR1 LGHNA, CDR2 YSLEER. CDR3 length equals 15 residues. In DNA, the CDR3 is TGCGCCAGCAGCCAACAGGGGCTCCCCTCCTACGAGCAGTACTTC. It specifies CASSQQGLPSYEQYF.

This sequence joins TRBV2 and TRBJ1-3; D is ambiguous. Germline values: CDR1 SNHLY, CDR2 FYNNEI. This CDR3 contains 14 residues. Trimming took 3 bases from V and 0 from J, leaving 6 bases between them. The DNA for the CDR3 is TGTGCCAGCAGTGACGGTATCTCTGGAAACACCATATATTTT. This sequence encodes CASSDGISGNTIYF.

The CDR3 spells CASSYGEVEFF. The CDR3 DNA is TGTGCCAGTAGTTACGGGGAAGTGGAGTTCTTC. The J gene is TRBJ2-1, the V gene TRBV19; D is perhaps TRBD2 (5 bases). The V end lost 5 bases, the J end lost 14 bases, and 13 bases lay between the germline ends. Germline V gives CDR1 LNHDA, CDR2 SQIVND (reference sequence). The CDR3 has 11 amino acids. The full variable domain, in which reference TRBV19 and TRBJ2-1 provide the parts outside the CDR3, is DGGITQSPKYLFRKEGQNVTLSCEQNLNHDAMYWYRQDPGQGLRLIYYSQIVNDFQKGDIAEGYSVSREKKESFPLTVTSAQKNPTAFYLCASSYGEVEFFGPGTRLTVL.

The V gene is TRBV19, the J gene TRBJ1-2; 8 bases are shared with TRBD1. Germline CDR1 LNHDA, CDR2 SQIVND (reference sequence). The length of the CDR3 is 14 residues. V trimming: 5 bases; J trimming: 6 bases; junction bases outside the gene matches: 8. The CDR3 nucleotides read TGTGCCAGTAGTCCGGACAGGGCCCTGCATGGCTACACCTTC. Protein sequence: CASSPDRALHGYTF.

This rearrangement joins TRBV5-4 to TRBJ2-7; D might be TRBD2 (6 bases). The CDR3 sequence is 15 residues long. CDR1 SGHNT and CDR2 YYREEE come from the germline V gene (reference sequence). V was pared by 3 bases and J by 5 bases, with 18 bases between. The DNA of the CDR3 is TGTGCCAGCAGCTGGAGGGCGGACGCTGGGAACGAGCAGTACTTC. Residues: CASSWRADAGNEQYF.

The V gene is TRBV19, the J gene TRBJ1-1; a weak D match, TRBD1 (6 bases). Trimming removed 10 bases at V and 1 base at J, with 13 bases between. Germline-derived CDR1 and CDR2 are LNHDA and SQIVND (reference sequence). The CDR3 runs 13 residues. This CDR3 is CATKSQGNTEAFF. In DNA form, the CDR3 reads TGTGCCACTAAATCACAGGGGAACACTGAAGCTTTCTTT.

This clone occurred once. V gene TRBV11-2 combines with J gene TRBJ2-7; a possible D gene is TRBD2 (6 bases). The CDR3 sequence is 14 residues long. Per the germline V gene, CDR1 is SGHAT and CDR2 is FQNNGV. V lost 5 bases, J lost 1 base, and 12 bases lay in between. The CDR3: CASSTPGLSYEQYF. DNA for the CDR3: TGTGCCAGCAGCACCCCGGGACTTTCCTACGAGCAGTACTTC.

The chain joins TRBV4-1 to TRBJ2-7, with D tentatively TRBD2 (6 bases). Per the germline V gene, CDR1 is MGHRA and CDR2 is YSYEKL. This CDR3 has 14 amino acids. With 4 bases removed from V and 4 bases from J, the gap between germline ends came to 14 bases. The CDR3 bases are TGCGCCAGCAGCCCGGGGGAGAGAGAGTACGAGCAGTACTTC. Translation: CASSPGEREYEQYF.

The chain joins TRBV9 to TRBJ1-3; D is undetermined. The CDR3 extends over 15 amino acids. Per the germline V gene, CDR1 is SGDLS and CDR2 is YYNGEE. The V and J ends lost 4 bases and 0 bases respectively, with 11 bases between them. The CDR3 bases are TGTGCCAGCAGCCCCCGATCTAACTCTGGAAACACCATATATTTT. Amino acid sequence: CASSPRSNSGNTIYF.

The rearrangement uses TRBV11-2 and TRBJ1-4; D uncertain. V was shortened by 5 bases and J by 6 bases, with 16 bases between the two germline ends. The germline V gene encodes CDR1 SGHAT and CDR2 FQNNGV. This CDR3 contains 15 residues. The CDR3: CASSLQPGTYEKLFF. The CDR3 nucleotides are TGTGCCAGCAGCCTCCAACCGGGAACCTATGAAAAACTGTTTTTT.

J is TRBJ1-2 and V is TRBV4-3; 8 bases match TRBD1. Germline CDR1 and CDR2: LGHNA and YSLEER. J lost 8 bases, V lost 0 bases, and 5 bases had no gene match. The CDR3 has 14 amino acids. DNA of the CDR3: TGCGCCAGCAGCCAAGACGGACAGGGCGAGGGCTACACCTTC. Protein: CASSQDGQGEGYTF.

V gene TRBV3-1 (or the pseudogene TRBV3-2) combines with J gene TRBJ2-2, with D possibly TRBD2 on 6 matching bases. The CDR3 is made up of 16 amino acids. V was shortened by 0 bases and J by 5 bases, with 13 bases between the two germline ends. CDR1 is LGHDT, CDR2 YNNKEL, per germline (reference sequence). The CDR3 region is CASSQDLGLTTGELFF. The CDR3 bases are TGTGCCAGCAGCCAAGATTTGGGACTTACTACCGGGGAGCTGTTTTTT.

V is TRBV13 and J is TRBJ2-7; D might be TRBD1 (5 bases). Germline CDR1 PRHDT, CDR2 FYEKMQ (reference sequence). V was trimmed by 2 bases and J by 6 bases, leaving 23 bases between them. This CDR3 has 17 residues. The CDR3 sequence: CASSLKLGAPPGSEQYF. In nucleotides, the CDR3 is TGTGCCAGCAGCTTAAAATTAGGGGCCCCGCCTGGAAGCGAGCAGTACTTC. The full variable domain, its missing parts supplied by reference TRBV13 and TRBJ2-7, is AAGVIQSPRHLIKEKRETATLKCYPIPRHDTVYWYQQGPGQDPQFLISFYEKMQSDKGSIPDRFSAQQFSDYHSELNMSSLELGDSALYFCASSLKLGAPPGSEQYFGPGTRLTVT.

The rearrangement uses TRBV4-2 and TRBJ2-3, with TRBD2 matching 11 bases. The V gene's germline CDR1 is LGHNA and CDR2 YNFKEQ. The CDR3 covers 17 residues. V gave up 2 bases and J gave up 2 bases; unmatched junction bases: 6. In nucleotides, the CDR3 is TGTGCCAGCAGCCAAATAGCGGGAGGGCCAAACACAGATACGCAGTATTTT. It codes for CASSQIAGGPNTDTQYF.

This clone was recorded once. The rearrangement uses TRBV27 and TRBJ2-7; TRBD2 agrees at 9 bases. CDR1 is MNHEY and CDR2 is SMNVEV in the germline V gene (reference sequence). CDR3 size: 16 residues. The V segment lost 5 bases and the J segment 4 bases; nucleotides outside the gene matches: 12. In DNA form, the CDR3 reads TGTGCCAGCAGTCGGCTCGGGACTAGCAGAATTTACGAGCAGTACTTC. It encodes CASSRLGTSRIYEQYF.

The genes are TRBV11-1 and TRBJ2-4; D call uncertain. Germline loops: CDR1 SGHAT, CDR2 FQDESV (reference sequence). V was shortened by 0 bases and J by 11 bases, with 17 bases between the two germline ends. The CDR3 totals 15 residues. The CDR3 spells CASSLAVSPNVVQYF. The CDR3 DNA sequence: TGTGCCAGCAGCTTAGCGGTTTCCCCTAATGTCGTTCAGTACTTC.

The J gene is TRBJ2-1, the V gene TRBV7-9; maybe TRBD1 (7 bases). V lost 5 bases and J 2 bases, leaving 13 bases between the germline ends. The CDR3 is 15 amino acids. CDR1 is SEHNR, CDR2 FQNEAQ, per germline (reference sequence). This chain's CDR3 is CASSVAGQTYNEQFF. In DNA form, the CDR3 reads TGTGCCAGCAGCGTCGCGGGACAGACCTACAATGAGCAGTTCTTC.